This TCR beta chain was captured in a study of OX40 agonist ivuxolimab in advanced cancers. As for the study in general: In three patients, partial responses were observed, one with hepatocellular carcinoma and two with cutaneous melanoma.

Comment on this clone: What it recognizes is unknown.

The study's findings and limits: Undetermined was the antigen specificity of the expanded peripheral T cells. Some patients who did not respond also had low normalized T-cell clonal expansion.

The table came from immunoSEQ multiplex PCR; TCRdb's copy has only in-frame clones and leaves some out. The sample lists about 63,000 clones, around 87% occurring once. The sequence came from an adult with an advanced solid tumor such as melanoma, head and neck, liver or kidney cancer. This specimen was CD4+ or CD8+ T cells sorted from blood, taken in a trial of the OX40 agonist ivuxolimab.

In DNA, the CDR3 is TGCGCCAGCAGCGTAATGACTAGCGGGAGCACAGATACGCAGTATTTT. Protein product: CASSVMTSGSTDTQYF. The genes are TRBV5-1 and TRBJ2-3, with TRBD2 matching over 10 bases. Looked up from germline, CDR1 is SGHRS and CDR2 is YFSETQ. CDR3 size: 16 residues. V lost 4 bases to trimming and J lost 0 bases; unmatched junction nucleotides: 5.